This entry lists 15 T cell receptor beta chains sequenced from one sample in a study of response to subunit inactivated influenza vaccine. Using its own MiXCR run on the RT-PCR reads, TCRdb lists one record per CDR3 protein. The table shows hundreds of thousands of distinct CDR3 sequences, with roughly 10% occurring only once. The same specimen was also included in a second study, on T cells expressing NK-cell markers. That paper notes: TCR beta libraries carry UMIs added by 5'RACE template switching.

Material: PBMCs from blood, obtained on the day of vaccination. These receptor sequences come from a man aged 50 to 60 who received an inactivated influenza vaccine.

This clonotype was detected a few times. The chain combines TRBV20-1 with TRBJ2-1, with 10 bases lining up with TRBD2. CDR3 length: 16 residues. In germline, CDR1 is DFQATT, CDR2 SNEGSKA (reference sequence). The ends lost 4 bases at V and 0 bases at J; junction bases unmatched: 6. In nucleotides, the CDR3 is TGCAGTGCTAAAACACTAGCGGGACCCTCCTACAATGAGCAGTTCTTC. Translation: CSAKTLAGPSYNEQFF.

This clonotype occurred a few times. The chain carries TRBV7-8 and TRBJ1-1; no definite D call. Germline-derived CDR1 and CDR2 are SGHVS and FQNEAQ. V was clipped by 3 bases and J by 9 bases, with 17 bases between them. The CDR3 runs 14 residues. The CDR3: CASSLTTSTPQAFF. In DNA, the CDR3 is TGTGCCAGCAGCTTGACGACTTCAACACCCCAAGCTTTCTTT.

This clonotype was seen a handful of times. This sequence joins TRBV20-1 and TRBJ2-2, with D uncertain. CDR3 length equals 13 residues. The germline CDR1 and CDR2 sequences are DFQATT and SNEGSKA (reference sequence). Trimming removed 1 base from V and 1 base from J, with 4 bases in between. The CDR3 region is CSARALNTGELFF. The CDR3 DNA follows: TGCAGTGCTAGAGCGTTGAACACCGGGGAGCTGTTTTTT.

This chain joins TRBV29-1 and TRBJ2-5; the D gene is possibly TRBD1 (6 bases). CDR1 and CDR2 (germline): SQVTM, ANQGSEA. Trimming cost V 6 bases and J 7 bases, with 15 bases left between them. The CDR3 loop spans 12 amino acids. CDR3 sequence: CSVAYQGSTQYF. In DNA form, the CDR3 reads TGCAGCGTCGCCTATCAGGGGTCGACCCAGTACTTC.

This clonotype was counted many times. V usage is TRBV12-3 or TRBV12-4 and J usage is TRBJ1-4; D remains unclear. The ends were cut back, 2 bases at V and 8 bases at J, with 15 bases in the middle. CDR3 length equals 15 residues. CDR3 sequence reads: CASSLIPLTREKLFF. The CDR3 DNA follows: TGTGCCAGCAGTTTAATTCCCTTAACGAGGGAAAAACTGTTTTTT.

The J gene is TRBJ1-5, the V gene TRBV12-3 or TRBV12-4; 7 bases agree with TRBD1. V lost 0 bases to trimming and J lost 5 bases; unmatched junction nucleotides: 4. The CDR3 covers 15 residues. The CDR3 reads CASSLAGGQYQPQHF. The CDR3 coding sequence is TGTGCCAGCAGTTTAGCGGGGGGACAGTATCAGCCCCAGCATTTT.

The J gene is TRBJ2-3, the V gene TRBV12-3 or TRBV12-4, with D uncertain. Between the trimmed V and J ends, which lost 1 base and 1 base, there was a span of 9 bases. This CDR3 has 15 amino acids. CDR3 sequence reads: CASSLGQPRTDTQYF. DNA for the CDR3: TGTGCCAGCAGTTTAGGTCAGCCGCGCACAGATACGCAGTATTTT.

The chain joins TRBV28 to TRBJ2-7; a possible D gene is TRBD1 (5 bases). The CDR3 runs 13 residues. Trimming took 10 bases from V and 2 from J, leaving 15 bases between them. Germline CDR1 and CDR2: MDHEN and SYDVKM. In DNA, the CDR3 is TGTGCCATACAAGGACAAGGAACCTACGAGCAGTACTTC. This codes for CAIQGQGTYEQYF.

The rearrangement joins TRBV27 to TRBJ2-7; 8 bases are shared with TRBD2. This CDR3 is 15 amino acids long. Germline V CDR1 and CDR2: MNHEY, SMNVEV (reference sequence). The ends lost 4 bases at V and 4 bases at J; junction bases unmatched: 9. The CDR3 region is CASSSPAGGSYEQYF. CDR3 DNA sequence: TGTGCCAGCAGTTCCCCTGCGGGAGGCTCGTACGAGCAGTACTTC.

The sample holds a few counts of this clonotype. The chain combines TRBV7-6 with TRBJ1-2, with D possibly being TRBD1 (6 bases). Per the germline V gene, CDR1 is SGHVS and CDR2 is FNYEAQ. This CDR3 has 14 amino acids. V shed 5 bases and J shed 8 bases, with 18 bases lying between them. In DNA, the CDR3 is TGTGCCAGCAGCCCACTCTACAGGGAAGAGGGCTACACCTTC. Translation gives CASSPLYREEGYTF.

The sample holds a few counts of this clonotype. The chain couples TRBV24-1 to TRBJ2-7, with TRBD2 matching over 10 bases. Trimming cost V 3 bases and J 5 bases; bases outside gene matches: 3. Germline V gene sequence: CDR1 KGHDR, CDR2 SFDVKD. CDR3 length equals 14 residues. The CDR3: CATSDAGTSDEQYF. Written as DNA, the CDR3 is TGTGCCACCAGTGATGCCGGGACTAGCGACGAGCAGTACTTC.

This clonotype has ten or more counts. The chain has TRBV7-2 and TRBJ2-1; 8 bases agree with TRBD2. CDR1 and CDR2 (germline): SGHTA, FQGNSA. J gave up 9 bases and V 0 bases, and 10 bases lay outside the gene matches. The CDR3 has 16 residues. The CDR3 sequence is CASSLAQGSGMGEQFF. DNA of the CDR3: TGTGCCAGCAGCTTAGCGCAGGGTAGCGGGATGGGTGAGCAGTTCTTC.

The chain has TRBV12-3 or TRBV12-4 and TRBJ2-1, with TRBD2 matching over 10 bases. The CDR3 loop spans 15 amino acids. The junction had 4 bases not matched to a gene; V was cut back by 2 bases and J by 6 bases. CDR3 protein: CASSLMGLASNEQFF. The CDR3 DNA follows: TGTGCCAGCAGTTTAATGGGACTAGCGTCCAATGAGCAGTTCTTC.

This clonotype was counted many times. V usage is TRBV20-1 and J usage is TRBJ2-3, with D maybe TRBD2 (6 bases). Looked up from germline, CDR1 is DFQATT and CDR2 is SNEGSKA (reference sequence). This CDR3 is 14 amino acids long. CDR3 loop: CSKRGGGAVDTQYF. The CDR3 region has the DNA TGCAGCAAAAGGGGAGGAGGGGCGGTAGATACGCAGTATTTT.

The CDR3 DNA reads TGTGCCAGCAGTTCTGAAGGGTTTGGTGGCGATGAAAAACTGTTTTTT. The encoded protein is CASSSEGFGGDEKLFF. This rearrangement joins TRBV27 to TRBJ1-4; unclear D gene. The CDR3 sequence is 16 residues long. The V end was cut by 4 bases, the J end by 6 bases, with 18 bases between. CDR1 and CDR2 from the germline V gene are MNHEY and SMNVEV (reference sequence).